These 17 T cell receptor beta chains were sequenced from one sample in a study of T cells after posttransplantation cyclophosphamide. Sequenced by immunoSEQ multiplex PCR; TCRdb stores in-frame clones only, minus some. The sample contains approximately 18,000 clones, around 78% of which appear only once. Sequencing was done on a sample of memory CD4+ T cells sorted from blood. These TCRs come from a man aged 30 to 39 in good health and a related stem cell transplant donor.

V gene TRBV7-2 combines with J gene TRBJ1-4; tentative D call: TRBD1 (6 bases). The CDR3 extends over 16 amino acids. Germline lookup yields CDR1 SGHTA and CDR2 FQGNSA. The germline V and J ends were trimmed by 3 bases and 5 bases, with 16 bases remaining between them. CDR3 loop: CASSLDSSSPNEKLFF. The CDR3 DNA sequence: TGTGCCAGCAGCTTGGACAGCTCCTCTCCAAATGAAAAACTGTTTTTT.

The rearrangement links TRBV20-1 to TRBJ1-1, with a weak D call TRBD1 (5 bases). Trimming took off 7 bases at V and 7 bases at J, with 13 bases between the two ends. Germline values: CDR1 DFQATT, CDR2 SNEGSKA (reference sequence). The CDR3 totals 11 residues. The CDR3 bases are TGCAGTGGACAGCCCGAGGTTGAAGCTTTCTTT. Its protein is CSGQPEVEAFF.

The genes are TRBV10-2 and TRBJ2-7, with 11 positions matching TRBD2. Germline V CDR1 and CDR2: WSHSY, SAAADI. The CDR3 totals 16 residues. The V and J ends lost 4 bases and 1 base, in that order; junction bases with no gene match: 6. The CDR3 DNA sequence: TGCGCCAGCAGTGGTCCTAGCGGGGGGCAGTCCTACGAGCAGTACTTC. Translating it yields CASSGPSGGQSYEQYF.

This clone was seen a few times. V and J are TRBV19 and TRBJ1-1; D may be TRBD1 (6 bases). The CDR3 covers 16 residues. V was shortened by 4 bases and J by 0 bases, with 15 bases between the two germline ends. Germline loops: CDR1 LNHDA, CDR2 SQIVND (reference sequence). CDR3 sequence reads: CASSKGQKPMNTEAFF. CDR3 DNA: TGTGCCAGTAGTAAAGGACAGAAACCTATGAACACTGAAGCTTTCTTT.

The chain employs TRBV29-1 and TRBJ2-2; TRBD1 is a possible D gene (5 bases). Germline CDR1 SQVTM, CDR2 ANQGSEA. The CDR3 totals 13 residues. Trimming removed 7 bases from V and 8 bases from J, with 17 bases in between. In nucleotides, the CDR3 is TGCAGCGGGGGCTTTTCATATACGGGGGAGCTGTTTTTT. Protein sequence: CSGGFSYTGELFF.

This chain connects TRBV5-4 to TRBJ2-2; TRBD2 agrees at 8 bases. Per germline, CDR1 SGHNT and CDR2 YYREEE (reference sequence). Trimming removed 7 bases from V and 1 base from J; junction bases left unmatched: 6. The CDR3 covers 15 residues. The CDR3 region is CASGPGGGNTGELFF. The CDR3 coding sequence is TGTGCCAGCGGCCCCGGGGGGGGGAACACCGGGGAGCTGTTTTTT.

The chain joins TRBV5-1 to TRBJ2-3; 16 nucleotides align to TRBD2. CDR3 size: 20 residues. CDR1 and CDR2 from the germline V gene are SGHRS and YFSETQ. J was trimmed by 0 bases and V by 3 bases; bases with no gene match: 10. The CDR3 bases are TGCGCCAGCAGCTCCCTCGGGACTAGCGGGGGGGTTGGAAGCACAGATACGCAGTATTTT. Amino acid sequence: CASSSLGTSGGVGSTDTQYF.

This rearrangement joins TRBV28 to TRBJ2-2; tentatively, D is TRBD2 (6 bases). V lost 10 bases to trimming and J lost 2 bases, with 17 bases between them. The CDR3 extends over 15 amino acids. The germline V gene has CDR1 MDHEN and CDR2 SYDVKM. The CDR3 sequence: CATLGGFRNTGELFF. The CDR3 nucleotides read TGTGCCACCTTGGGGGGATTCAGAAACACCGGGGAGCTGTTTTTT.

The chain carries TRBV28 and TRBJ1-2, with D maybe TRBD1 (5 bases). Germline V lookup: CDR1 MDHEN, CDR2 SYDVKM. This CDR3 is built from 13 residues. Trimming shortened V by 2 bases and J by 8 bases, and 12 bases separated the two germline ends. The CDR3 sequence is CASSLVQVGGYTF. CDR3 nucleotides: TGTGCCAGCAGTTTAGTACAGGTCGGCGGCTACACCTTC.

This clone was detected only a few times. The V call is TRBV11-1, the J call TRBJ1-3, with 7 nucleotides matching TRBD1. Germline V gene lookup returns CDR1 SGHAT and CDR2 FQDESV (reference sequence). The CDR3 runs 15 residues. The V gene end was trimmed by 4 bases and the J gene end by 0 bases; junction bases not matched to a gene: 3. The CDR3 nucleotides are TGTGCCAGCAGCTCGAGGGACAGCTCTGGAAACACCATATATTTT. Translating gives CASSSRDSSGNTIYF.

V and J are TRBV20-1 and TRBJ1-1, with TRBD1 identical over 7 bases. This CDR3 spans 11 amino acids. V was pared by 4 bases and J by 4 bases, with 0 bases of the junction left unmatched. CDR1 and CDR2 from the germline V gene are DFQATT and SNEGSKA (reference sequence). CDR3 residues: CSATGGTEAFF. DNA for the CDR3: TGCAGTGCTACAGGGGGCACTGAAGCTTTCTTT.

The V call is TRBV4-2, the J call TRBJ2-2; 10 bases are shared with TRBD2. This CDR3 has 19 residues. V was clipped by 0 bases and J by 0 bases; unmatched bases: 7. Germline V gene data show CDR1 as LGHNA and CDR2 as YNFKEQ. This CDR3 reads CASSQDRLAGATNTGELFF. CDR3 sequence (DNA): TGTGCCAGCAGCCAAGATCGGCTAGCGGGGGCTACGAACACCGGGGAGCTGTTTTTT.

This chain links TRBV5-5 with TRBJ1-6, with 7 positions matching TRBD1. J gave up 7 bases and V 1 base, and 8 bases lay outside the gene matches. Germline V gene lookup returns CDR1 SGHKS and CDR2 YYEKEE (reference sequence). This CDR3 is 16 amino acids long. CDR3 protein: CASSLNPTGRNSPLHF. The CDR3 nucleotides read TGTGCCAGCAGCTTGAATCCGACAGGGAGAAATTCACCCCTCCACTTT.

The chain is built from TRBV9 and TRBJ2-3; TRBD1 matches at 7 bases. With 4 bases clipped from V and 5 bases from J, the junction kept 10 bases outside the gene matches. The CDR3 spans 15 residues. In germline, CDR1 is SGDLS, CDR2 YYNGEE. The CDR3 region is CASSPQRGLGDTQYF. The CDR3 region has the DNA TGTGCCAGCAGCCCCCAGAGGGGGCTTGGAGATACGCAGTATTTT.

V gene TRBV7-3 combines with J gene TRBJ2-3, with 8 bases matching TRBD2. CDR1 is SGHTA and CDR2 is FQGTGA in the germline V gene. The CDR3 loop spans 17 amino acids. The trim removed 2 bases at V and 3 bases at J, leaving 10 bases unmatched. CDR3 residues: CASSLSVRGGTTDTQYF. As DNA, the CDR3 is TGTGCCAGCAGCTTATCGGTCCGGGGGGGCACGACAGATACGCAGTATTTT.

The chain combines TRBV11-2 with TRBJ1-2; perhaps TRBD1 as D (5 bases). V lost 3 bases, J lost 8 bases, and 7 bases lay in between. Germline assignment: CDR1 SGHAT and CDR2 FQNNGV. This CDR3 is built from 11 residues. The CDR3 nucleotides read TGTGCCAGCAGCTTCCGGACAGGCTACACCTTC. It yields the protein CASSFRTGYTF.

The rearrangement joins TRBV15 to TRBJ2-5, with 12 bases matching TRBD2. The junction had 5 bases not matched to a gene; V was cut back by 1 base and J by 5 bases. This CDR3 is 16 amino acids long. Germline loops: CDR1 LNHNV, CDR2 YYDKDF (reference sequence). The CDR3 nucleotides are TGTGCCACCAGCAGAGCTAGCGGGGGGGGCCTTGAGACCCAGTACTTC. This translates into CATSRASGGGLETQYF.